This TCR beta chain was identified in a study of blood T cells in healthy people across ages. Study overall: Roughly one uniquely barcoded beta molecule per two T cells was captured.

Germline loops: CDR1 MNHNS, CDR2 SASEGT. The CDR3 has 14 amino acids. Germline trimming cut 6 bases from V and 5 bases from J; bases unmatched to any gene: 8. Primed by a sample-barcoded 5' primer and a J-beta primer mix, a second PCR proceeded for 7 to 11 cycles. TCRdb re-called the 5' RACE reads with MiXCR, one entry per CDR3 protein. The sample consists of around 1,500,000 distinct CDR3 sequences, approximately 28% of them appearing once. The study isolated at least 6.5 million PBMCs from each sample. Source material: blood. The TCR was taken from a woman in her twenties or thirties in good health. The chain links TRBV6-1 to TRBJ2-7; 9 bases fit TRBD1. The CDR3 is CASRGDRETDEQYF. In DNA, the CDR3 is TGTGCCAGCAGGGGGGACAGGGAAACCGACGAGCAGTACTTC.